The 5 T cell receptor beta chains given below trace back to one sample, sequenced in a study of response to subunit inactivated influenza vaccine. TCRdb redid the calling of the RT-PCR reads with MiXCR, one entry per CDR3 protein. The data show 300,000 to 350,000 distinct CDR3 sequences, roughly 20% seen once. The sample consisted of PBMCs from blood, taken about 19 months after vaccination. These TCRs come from a man aged 50 to 69 who received an inactivated influenza vaccine.

This clonotype was picked up a small number of times. The CDR3, as DNA: TGCGCCAGCAGCTTCGGGAGCGCGAGCTACAATGAGCAGTTCTTC. The encoded protein is CASSFGSASYNEQFF. V is TRBV5-1 and J is TRBJ2-1; D may be TRBD2 (6 bases). Trimming stripped 2 bases from V and 3 bases from J, with 12 bases between. The germline gives CDR1 SGHRS, CDR2 YFSETQ. The CDR3 covers 15 residues.

The chain combines TRBV27 with TRBJ1-1; D gene unclear. From germline, CDR1 is MNHEY and CDR2 SMNVEV (reference sequence). The CDR3 is made up of 21 amino acids. The V and J ends lost 2 bases and 0 bases respectively, with 28 bases between them. As DNA, the CDR3 is TGTGCCAGCAGTTTAAGGGCCCATACACAGTTTTCCCGTGAGATGAACACTGAAGCTTTCTTT. It specifies CASSLRAHTQFSREMNTEAFF.

This clonotype was picked up many times. This chain uses TRBV12-3 or TRBV12-4 with TRBJ1-3, with TRBD1 identical over 7 bases. Unmatched junction bases numbered 13, after V lost 6 bases and J lost 5 bases. This CDR3 region has 16 residues. CDR3 DNA sequence: TGTGCCAGCAGCAAAGCGACAGGGATTTATCGAAACACCATATATTTT. This translates into CASSKATGIYRNTIYF.

CDR3 in DNA: TGTGCCAGCAGCTTAGCGGGGCCTCAGGGCGGCTACACCTTC. Amino acid sequence: CASSLAGPQGGYTF. The chain links TRBV7-2 to TRBJ1-2; TRBD1 might be the D (5 bases). The CDR3 has 14 amino acids. The V end was cut by 0 bases, the J end by 8 bases, with 13 bases between. Per germline, CDR1 SGHTA and CDR2 FQGNSA.

This clonotype was detected ten times or more. The J gene is TRBJ1-2, the V gene TRBV12-3 or TRBV12-4, with D maybe TRBD1 (5 bases). The CDR3 has 14 amino acids. Trimming stripped 3 bases from V and 4 bases from J, with 12 bases between. The CDR3 here is CASSFTSGAYGYTF. The CDR3 DNA follows: TGTGCCAGCAGTTTTACGTCTGGGGCCTATGGCTACACCTTC.